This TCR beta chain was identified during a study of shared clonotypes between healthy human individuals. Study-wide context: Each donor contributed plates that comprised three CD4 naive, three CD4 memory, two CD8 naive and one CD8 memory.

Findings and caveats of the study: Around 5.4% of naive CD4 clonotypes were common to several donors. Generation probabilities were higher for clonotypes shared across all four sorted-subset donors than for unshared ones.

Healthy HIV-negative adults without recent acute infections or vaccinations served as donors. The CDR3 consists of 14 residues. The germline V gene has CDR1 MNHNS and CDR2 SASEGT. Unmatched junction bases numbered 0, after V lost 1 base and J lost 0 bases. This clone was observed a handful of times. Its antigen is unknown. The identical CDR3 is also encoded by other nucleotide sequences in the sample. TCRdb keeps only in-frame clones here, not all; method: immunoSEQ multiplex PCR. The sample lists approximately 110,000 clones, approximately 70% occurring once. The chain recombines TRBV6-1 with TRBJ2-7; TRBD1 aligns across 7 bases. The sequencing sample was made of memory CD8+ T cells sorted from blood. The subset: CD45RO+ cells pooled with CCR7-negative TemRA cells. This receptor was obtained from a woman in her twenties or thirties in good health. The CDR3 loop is CASSEGDSSYEQYF. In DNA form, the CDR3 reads TGTGCCAGCAGTGAAGGGGACAGCTCCTACGAGCAGTACTTC.